The sequence of this T cell receptor (beta chain) was determined in a study of blood T cell repertoires in COVID-19. At the level of the study: Specimens from acute and convalescent COVID-19 originated in the United States, Italy and Spain. T cells, B-cell-depleted T cells, or PBMCs provided the cDNA or gDNA that served as material.

As handled by the study authors: The authors estimated nucleated cell counts from reference gene primer amplification. Sequenced by immunoSEQ multiplex PCR; TCRdb stores in-frame clones only, minus some. That table supplies the V and J calls and clone size; D and trimming were determined from the DNA. This table has approximately 61,000 clones, 70% to 90% appearing once. CDR3 length: 16 residues. V lost 1 base and J 5 bases, leaving 17 bases between the germline ends. CDR1 is MGHRA and CDR2 is YSYEKL in the germline V gene. This TCR was recovered from a woman of 80 years or more with active COVID-19. Specimen: peripheral blood. The rearrangement joins TRBV4-1 to TRBJ2-5; D remains unclear. The CDR3 sequence is CASSQVSADRRETQYF. CDR3 sequence (DNA): TGCGCCAGCAGCCAAGTTTCAGCCGATCGGCGGGAGACCCAGTACTTC.